This T cell receptor (beta chain) comes out of a study of beta chain features in type 1 diabetes. Study background: Across every sample, roughly 100 million sorted cells were examined in total.

General study points: Here, the possible influence of HLA type (on TCRB rearrangement) remained unresolved. Type 1 diabetes patients had TCRB CDR3s that were shorter (moderately but significantly so) in all four CD4+ subsets. Among patients, naive, central memory and Treg TCRB repertoires appeared more similar than among healthy donors.

In its sample, this clone was seen a few times. Its antigen is unidentified. The germline V gene encodes CDR1 SGHTA and CDR2 FQGNSA. The ends were cut back, 5 bases at V and 3 bases at J, with 21 bases in the middle. This CDR3 contains 17 residues. The whole isolated RNA underwent reverse transcription, so sequencing captured expressed TCRB transcripts. The assay was immunoSEQ multiplex PCR, and TCRdb's table has in-frame clones only and misses some. Seen here are under 300,000 clones, approximately 15% observed once, and the top ten hold roughly 0.019%. This TCR was recovered from a man under 40 with type 1 diabetes. V gene TRBV7-2 combines with J gene TRBJ2-3; weak D call: TRBD2 (6 bases). Sequenced: naive CD4+ T cells from blood. The CDR3 region is CASSRPSSVGGTDTQYF. DNA for the CDR3: TGTGCCAGCAGCCGACCTTCCTCTGTCGGGGGAACAGATACGCAGTATTTT.